Listed here are 8 T cell receptor beta chains from one sample, sequenced in a study of blood T cell repertoires in COVID-19. Sequenced by immunoSEQ multiplex PCR; TCRdb stores in-frame clones only, minus some. This sample carries 270,000 or so clones, approximately 84% of them seen once, and the ten largest clones take about 1.5%. The specimen was peripheral blood. The receptors were sampled from a human donor with COVID-19, enrolled during active disease. The donor label of this sample is uncertain.

The genes are TRBV9 and TRBJ2-5; D ambiguous. V was trimmed by 5 bases and J by 5 bases, leaving 16 bases between them. From germline, CDR1 is SGDLS and CDR2 YYNGEE. The CDR3 has 14 amino acids. The CDR3 loop is CASSSGPSRETQYF. The CDR3 region has the DNA TGTGCCAGCAGTTCAGGTCCCAGCCGGGAGACCCAGTACTTC.

This chain links TRBV3-1 (or the pseudogene TRBV3-2) with TRBJ2-7, with D possibly being TRBD1 (6 bases). The CDR3 totals 14 residues. V gave up 1 base and J gave up 2 bases, with 9 bases separating them. Germline assignment: CDR1 LGHDT and CDR2 YNNKEL (reference sequence). CDR3 residues: CASSQVWTAYEQYF. In nucleotides, the CDR3 is TGTGCCAGCAGCCAAGTATGGACAGCCTACGAGCAGTACTTC.

The chain joins TRBV18 to TRBJ1-1; D unclear. CDR1 KGHSH and CDR2 LQKENI come from the germline V gene. Trimming pared 5 bases from V and 1 base from J, leaving 5 bases between. This CDR3 has 12 residues. DNA of the CDR3: TGTGCCAGCTCATGGCCGAACACTGAAGCTTTCTTT. As protein: CASSWPNTEAFF.

The V call is TRBV27, the J call TRBJ1-2; 7 nucleotides line up with TRBD1. Germline loops: CDR1 MNHEY, CDR2 SMNVEV (reference sequence). CDR3 size: 19 residues. J lost 4 bases, V lost 0 bases, and 17 bases had no gene match. The DNA of the CDR3 is TGTGCCAGCAGTTTATCGTATGGGGCCGGGACAGAAAGGACCTATGGCTACACCTTC. Translation: CASSLSYGAGTERTYGYTF.

The chain employs TRBV27 and TRBJ2-3; 7 nucleotides align to TRBD1. The V gene's germline CDR1 is MNHEY and CDR2 SMNVEV (reference sequence). The V and J ends lost 6 bases and 3 bases, in that order; junction bases with no gene match: 12. This CDR3 spans 16 amino acids. This CDR3 is CASRREQGMGTDTQYF. CDR3 bases: TGTGCCAGCAGGAGAGAACAGGGGATGGGGACAGATACGCAGTATTTT.

This chain uses TRBV7-9 with TRBJ1-2; no firm D call. Trimming pared 2 bases from V and 7 bases from J, leaving 14 bases between. Germline V CDR1 and CDR2: SEHNR, FQNEAQ (reference sequence). The CDR3 length is 14 residues. The CDR3 region is CASSLSVAGFGYTF. The CDR3 DNA follows: TGTGCCAGCAGCTTATCGGTCGCGGGGTTTGGCTACACCTTC.

The chain is built from TRBV6-6 and TRBJ2-7, with 8 bases lining up with TRBD1. Germline CDR1 MNHNY, CDR2 SVGAGI (reference sequence). The CDR3 has 14 residues. J gave up 1 base and V 5 bases, and 4 bases lay outside the gene matches. The CDR3, as DNA: TGTGCCAGCAGTCCGGACAGGGTGTCCTACGAGCAGTACTTC. Translation: CASSPDRVSYEQYF.

The chain couples TRBV15 to TRBJ2-4; 7 bases fit TRBD2. CDR3 length: 16 amino acids. V was pared by 0 bases and J by 6 bases, with 8 bases of the junction left unmatched. CDR1 LNHNV and CDR2 YYDKDF come from the germline V gene (reference sequence). The CDR3 nucleotides read TGTGCCACCAGCAGAGATCCAGGGAGGGAGATAAACATTCAGTACTTC. It codes for CATSRDPGREINIQYF. The variable domain in full, with the rest retrieved from reference TRBV15 and TRBJ2-4, is DAMVIQNPRYQVTQFGKPVTLSCSQTLNHNVMYWYQQKSSQAPKLLFHYYDKDFNNEADTPDNFQSRRPNTSFCFLDIRSPGLGDTAMYLCATSRDPGREINIQYFGAGTRLSVL.